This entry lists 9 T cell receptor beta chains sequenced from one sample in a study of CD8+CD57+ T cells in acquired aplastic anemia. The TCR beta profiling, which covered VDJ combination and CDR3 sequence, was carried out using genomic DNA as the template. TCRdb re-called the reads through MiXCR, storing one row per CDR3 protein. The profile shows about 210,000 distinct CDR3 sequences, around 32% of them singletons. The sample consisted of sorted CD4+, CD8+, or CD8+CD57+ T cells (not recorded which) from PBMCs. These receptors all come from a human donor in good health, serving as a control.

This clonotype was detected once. CDR3 DNA: TGTGCCAGTAGTATACCCCGGACAGGTTCTGAAGCTTTCTTT. As protein: CASSIPRTGSEAFF. The chain has TRBV19 and TRBJ1-1; 7 bases line up with TRBD1. V lost 2 bases and J lost 6; bases outside the gene matches: 6. The germline V gene has CDR1 LNHDA and CDR2 SQIVND (reference sequence). This CDR3 has 14 residues.

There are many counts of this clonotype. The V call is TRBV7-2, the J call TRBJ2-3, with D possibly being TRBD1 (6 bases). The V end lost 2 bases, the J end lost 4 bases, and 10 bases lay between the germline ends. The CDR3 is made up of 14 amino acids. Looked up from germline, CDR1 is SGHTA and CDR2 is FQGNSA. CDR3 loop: CASSLYRESDTQYF. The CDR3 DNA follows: TGTGCCAGCAGCTTATACAGGGAGTCAGATACGCAGTATTTT.

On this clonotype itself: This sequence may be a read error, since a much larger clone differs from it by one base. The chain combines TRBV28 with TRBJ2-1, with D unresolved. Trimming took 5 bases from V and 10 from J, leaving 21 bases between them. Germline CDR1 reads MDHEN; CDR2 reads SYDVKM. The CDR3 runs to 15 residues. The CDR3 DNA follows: TGTGCCAGCAGTCACACGACACTGCTCTCCTACGAGCAGTTCTTC. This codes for CASSHTTLLSYEQFF. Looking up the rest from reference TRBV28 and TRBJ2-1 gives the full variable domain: DVKVTQSSRYLVKRTGEKVFLECVQDMDHENMFWYRQDPGLGLRLIYFSYDVKMKEKGDIPEGYSVSREKKERFSLILESASTNQTSMYLCASSHTTLLSYEQFFGPGTRLTVL.

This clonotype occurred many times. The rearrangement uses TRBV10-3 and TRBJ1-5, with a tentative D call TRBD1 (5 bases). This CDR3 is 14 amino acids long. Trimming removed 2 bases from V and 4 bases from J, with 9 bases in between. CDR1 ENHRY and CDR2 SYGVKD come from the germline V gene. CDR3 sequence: CAISEPGGNQPQHF. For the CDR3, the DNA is TGTGCCATCAGTGAGCCTGGGGGGAATCAGCCCCAGCATTTT.

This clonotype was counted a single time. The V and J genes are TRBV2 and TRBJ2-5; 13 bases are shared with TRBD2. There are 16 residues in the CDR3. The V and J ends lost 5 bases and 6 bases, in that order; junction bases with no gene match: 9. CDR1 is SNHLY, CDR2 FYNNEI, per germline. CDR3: CASSTPGLAGRQTQYF. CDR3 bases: TGTGCCAGCAGTACCCCGGGACTAGCGGGGAGACAGACCCAGTACTTC.

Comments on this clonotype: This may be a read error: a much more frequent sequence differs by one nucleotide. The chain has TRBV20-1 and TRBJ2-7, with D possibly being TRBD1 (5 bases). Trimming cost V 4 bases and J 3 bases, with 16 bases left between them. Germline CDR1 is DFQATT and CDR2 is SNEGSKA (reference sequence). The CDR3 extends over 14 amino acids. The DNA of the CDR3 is TGCAGTGCTAAACGACTCAGACAGAACTACGAGCAGTACTTC. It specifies CSAKRLRQNYEQYF.

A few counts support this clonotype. The CDR3 DNA is TGCAGTGCTAAGACTTATGACGGCGGGAGCTACAATGAGCAGTTCTTC. Its translation: CSAKTYDGGSYNEQFF. The gene calls are TRBV20-1 and TRBJ2-1; TRBD2 matches at 7 bases. Trimming cost V 4 bases and J 3 bases; bases outside gene matches: 12. This CDR3 comprises 16 residues. Germline V gene sequence: CDR1 DFQATT, CDR2 SNEGSKA (reference sequence).

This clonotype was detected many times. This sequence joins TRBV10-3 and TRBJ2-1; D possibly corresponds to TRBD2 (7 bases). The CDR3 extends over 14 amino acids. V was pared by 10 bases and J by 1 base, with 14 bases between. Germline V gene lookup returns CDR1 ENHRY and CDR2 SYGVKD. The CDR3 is CATRGGGSYNEQFF. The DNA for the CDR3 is TGTGCCACCCGAGGGGGGGGGTCCTACAATGAGCAGTTCTTC.

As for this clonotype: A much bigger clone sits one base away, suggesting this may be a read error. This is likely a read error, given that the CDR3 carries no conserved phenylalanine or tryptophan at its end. The CDR3 coding sequence is TGCGCCAGCAGCTATCAGGATTGGAACACTGAAGCTTTCCTT. Its translation is CASSYQDWNTEAFL. The chain couples TRBV5-1 to TRBJ1-1; unclear D gene. The CDR3 covers 14 residues. V lost 3 bases, J lost 1 base, and 10 bases lay in between. CDR1 SGHRS and CDR2 YFSETQ come from the germline V gene.